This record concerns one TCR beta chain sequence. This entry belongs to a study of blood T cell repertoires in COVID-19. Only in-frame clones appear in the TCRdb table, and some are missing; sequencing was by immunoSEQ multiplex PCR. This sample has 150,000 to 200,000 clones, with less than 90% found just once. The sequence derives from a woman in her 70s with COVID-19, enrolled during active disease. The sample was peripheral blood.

The CDR3 DNA follows: TGCGCCAGCAGCTTGGGGGTGACAGAGCCTAACACTGAAGCTTTCTTT. As protein: CASSLGVTEPNTEAFF. The chain recombines TRBV5-1 with TRBJ1-1, with D tentatively TRBD1 (5 bases). Germline values: CDR1 SGHRS, CDR2 YFSETQ. Trimming removed 0 bases from V and 2 bases from J, with 14 bases in between. The CDR3 totals 16 residues.